This T cell receptor (beta chain) stems from a study of regulatory T cells in long-lasting Graves disease. Study context: Antithyroid drugs had been given to newly diagnosed Graves' patients for under 3 months.

Study conclusions and caveats: TCR diversity was lower in persistent Graves' patients than in newly diagnosed ones.

Germline lookup yields CDR1 SGHRS and CDR2 YFSETQ. The CDR3 is 15 residues long. Time point given: newly diagnosed GD, antithyroid drugs for less than 3 months. Following extraction of RNA from PBMCs, that RNA was used to make the TCR library. Each patient gave roughly 9.2 milliliters of EDTA-anticoagulated peripheral blood. In this sample, this clonotype turned up many times. Its specificity is unknown. The junction departs from germline at one end; a sequencing error may be responsible. Libraries of TCR beta came from iRepertoire HTBI primers plus Arm-PCR of CDR3 regions. MiXCR was run by TCRdb on the multiplex PCR reads, yielding one entry per CDR3 protein. The sample consists of under 450,000 distinct CDR3 sequences, about a sixth of them appearing once. This same sample was also part of a study on T cells in Graves' hyperthyroidism and ophthalmopathy.

The specimen was peripheral blood mononuclear cells (PBMCs), collected at new diagnosis, from a patient treated with antithyroid drugs. The chain uses TRBV5-1 and TRBJ2-3, with 9 bases identical to TRBD2. The receptor was derived from a woman aged 18 to 35 with Graves disease. Here the CDR3 DNA reads TGTGCCAGCAGCTTAGCGGGGGCGAGGACAGATACGCAGTATTTT. Amino acids: CASSLAGARTDTQYF. Filled out from reference TRBV5-1 and TRBJ2-3, the complete variable domain reads KAGVTQTPRYLIKTRGQQVTLSCSPISGHRSVSWYQQTPGQGLQFLFEYFSETQRNKGNFPGRFSGRQFSNSRSEMNVSTLELGDSALYLCASSLAGARTDTQYFGPGTRLTVL.